This T cell receptor (beta chain) is from a study of radiotherapy plus CTLA-4 blockade in lung cancer. Measured with immunoSEQ multiplex PCR; TCRdb has only the in-frame clones, and not every one. The repertoire has roughly 93,000 clones, 82% of them found once; the top ten carry 3% to 4%. Deletions cut 2 bases from V and 7 bases from J, with 9 bases between. Germline V gene lookup returns CDR1 MDHEN and CDR2 SYDVKM. The CDR3 covers 12 residues. The chain has TRBV28 and TRBJ2-7; D is perhaps TRBD2 (6 bases). The receptor's source is a human donor with non-small cell lung cancer who had a partial response to radiotherapy plus ipilimumab. This material consisted of peripheral blood, taken from a patient treated with radiotherapy plus ipilimumab. The CDR3 spells CASSLNAGEQYF. In DNA, the CDR3 is TGTGCCAGCAGTTTAAATGCGGGAGAGCAGTACTTC.